The 14 T cell receptor beta chains below were found in one sample sequenced in a study of blood T cell repertoires in COVID-19. Only in-frame clones appear in the TCRdb table, and some are missing; sequencing was by immunoSEQ multiplex PCR. The profile shows 85,000 to 130,000 clones, roughly 86% of them singletons. Source material: peripheral blood. The source is a woman aged 60 to 75 with acute or convalescent COVID-19.

The V and J genes are TRBV9 and TRBJ2-1, with 8 bases fitting TRBD2. The CDR3 contains 17 residues. Germline V lookup: CDR1 SGDLS, CDR2 YYNGEE. J was trimmed by 0 bases and V by 2 bases; bases with no gene match: 7. CDR3 sequence reads: CASSVTLAGGSYNEQFF. The CDR3 nucleotides read TGTGCCAGCAGCGTTACTCTAGCGGGCGGCTCCTACAATGAGCAGTTCTTC. The variable domain in full, completed from reference TRBV9 and TRBJ2-1, reads DSGVTQTPKHLITATGQRVTLRCSPRSGDLSVYWYQQSLDQGLQFLIQYYNGEERAKGNILERFSAQQFPDLHSELNLSSLELGDSALYFCASSVTLAGGSYNEQFFGPGTRLTVL.

The gene calls are TRBV24-1 and TRBJ2-2; 7 nucleotides line up with TRBD1. CDR1 and CDR2 from the germline V gene are KGHDR and SFDVKD. V lost 1 base and J lost 6; bases outside the gene matches: 1. The CDR3 covers 14 residues. The CDR3 loop is CATSDLGGPGELFF. The CDR3 DNA sequence: TGTGCCACCAGTGATTTAGGGGGCCCCGGGGAGCTGTTTTTT.

J is TRBJ2-2 and V is TRBV27, with 7 bases matching TRBD1. In germline, CDR1 is MNHEY, CDR2 SMNVEV (reference sequence). The CDR3 is 15 amino acids. The V and J ends lost 2 bases and 6 bases, in that order; junction bases with no gene match: 6. The CDR3 sequence is CASSLIGQGAGELFF. The DNA for the CDR3 is TGTGCCAGCAGTTTAATAGGGCAGGGGGCCGGGGAGCTGTTTTTT.

The gene calls are TRBV7-2 and TRBJ1-6; 7 bases match TRBD1. With V trimmed by 5 bases and J by 4 bases, 2 bases remained unmatched. This CDR3 spans 14 amino acids. CDR1 is SGHTA and CDR2 is FQGNSA in the germline V gene. The CDR3 DNA reads TGTGCCAGCAGCCCGGGACAGTATAATTCACCCCTCCACTTT. This gives the protein CASSPGQYNSPLHF.

This clone was recorded once. V and J are TRBV19 and TRBJ1-2; D ambiguous. V was pared by 3 bases and J by 0 bases, with 8 bases between. Germline V gene data show CDR1 as LNHDA and CDR2 as SQIVND (reference sequence). The CDR3 runs to 14 residues. The CDR3: CASSISTANYGYTF. The CDR3 region has the DNA TGTGCCAGTAGTATTAGTACAGCTAACTATGGCTACACCTTC.

The V and J genes are TRBV10-3 and TRBJ2-5, with D perhaps matching TRBD2 (6 bases). This CDR3 contains 14 residues. Trimming removed 0 bases from V and 1 base from J, with 6 bases in between. Germline CDR1 reads ENHRY; CDR2 reads SYGVKD. The CDR3, as DNA: TGTGCCATCAGTGAGTCGCGGGGCCAAGAGACCCAGTACTTC. As protein: CAISESRGQETQYF.

The J gene is TRBJ2-2, the V gene TRBV4-2; TRBD1 aligns across 7 bases. The CDR3 runs 15 residues. In germline, CDR1 is LGHNA, CDR2 YNFKEQ. Losses at the gene ends were 1 base for V and 5 bases for J; bases not matched to a gene: 4. The CDR3 sequence is CASSQGAGGTGELFF. As DNA, the CDR3 is TGTGCCAGCAGCCAAGGGGCAGGGGGTACCGGGGAGCTGTTTTTT.

The J gene is TRBJ1-5, the V gene TRBV7-9; 8 bases match TRBD1. Germline CDR1 and CDR2: SEHNR and FQNEAQ (reference sequence). V shed 4 bases and J 0 bases; nucleotides not matched to a gene: 2. The CDR3 length is 15 residues. CDR3 amino acids: CASSSDRDSNQPQHF. DNA for the CDR3: TGTGCCAGCAGCTCGGACAGGGATAGCAATCAGCCCCAGCATTTT.

The rearrangement uses TRBV11-2 and TRBJ1-1, with D maybe TRBD1 (6 bases). The CDR3 runs 14 residues. Germline CDR1 is SGHAT and CDR2 is FQNNGV. V was trimmed by 5 bases and J by 5 bases, leaving 15 bases between them. The CDR3: CASSEQGRGTEAFF. The DNA of the CDR3 is TGTGCCAGCAGCGAACAGGGTAGGGGGACTGAAGCTTTCTTT.

This clone was seen more than once but under ten times. The chain has TRBV5-1 and TRBJ2-1; perhaps TRBD1 as D (7 bases). CDR1 SGHRS and CDR2 YFSETQ come from the germline V gene. The length of the CDR3 is 17 residues. The V end was cut by 0 bases, the J end by 5 bases, with 18 bases between. CDR3 sequence (DNA): TGCGCCAGCAGCTTGGCCCTCAGCGGAGGGGGCCACAATGAGCAGTTCTTC. Protein product: CASSLALSGGGHNEQFF.

The V and J genes are TRBV19 and TRBJ1-1, with D perhaps matching TRBD1 (6 bases). Trimming took off 4 bases at V and 4 bases at J, with 10 bases between the two ends. Looked up from germline, CDR1 is LNHDA and CDR2 is SQIVND (reference sequence). This CDR3 is built from 13 residues. The CDR3 nucleotides read TGTGCCAGTAGTACAGTAGGGGGCACTGAAGCTTTCTTT. This codes for CASSTVGGTEAFF.

The V gene is TRBV19, the J gene TRBJ2-7; no clear D. The CDR3 is 12 residues long. Trimming removed 9 bases at V and 1 base at J, with 10 bases between. The germline V gene encodes CDR1 LNHDA and CDR2 SQIVND (reference sequence). This chain's CDR3 is CASETKSYEQYV. CDR3 in DNA: TGTGCCAGCGAGACAAAGTCCTACGAGCAGTACGTC.

The V call is TRBV28, the J call TRBJ2-1; 10 bases agree with TRBD2. This CDR3 region has 18 residues. In germline, CDR1 is MDHEN, CDR2 SYDVKM. Losses at the gene ends were 4 bases for V and 8 bases for J; bases not matched to a gene: 17. CDR3: CASSYRGFSGRAGDEQFF. The CDR3 region has the DNA TGTGCCAGCAGTTACAGGGGCTTCAGCGGGAGGGCCGGAGATGAGCAGTTCTTC.

The chain employs TRBV7-2 and TRBJ2-3; D not certain. The CDR3 runs 15 residues. V was pared by 3 bases and J by 5 bases, with 15 bases between. In germline, CDR1 is SGHTA, CDR2 FQGNSA. The CDR3 region is CASSLFRGTQDTQYF. The CDR3 region has the DNA TGTGCCAGCAGCTTGTTCCGAGGAACACAAGATACGCAGTATTTT.